This T cell receptor (beta chain) was retrieved from a study of response to subunit inactivated influenza vaccine. CDR1 and CDR2 from the germline V gene are KGHSH and LQKENI. The CDR3 contains 14 residues. The ends were cut back, 3 bases at V and 12 bases at J, with 18 bases in the middle. MiXCR was run by TCRdb on the RT-PCR reads, yielding one entry per CDR3 protein. The data hold about 540,000 distinct CDR3 sequences, with roughly 25% observed a single time. Separately, the same data were catalogued under a study of T cells expressing NK-cell markers. That work contributes: 5'RACE template switching with UMIs generated TCR beta cDNA. Among CD8+ T cells from about six donors, dominant NKG2C+ clonotypes accounted for about 1.0-8%. Whether expanded NKG2C+ T cell clones were HCMV specific stayed uncertain.

V is TRBV18 and J is TRBJ2-1, with D possibly being TRBD1 (6 bases). The sequence was collected from a man in his fifties who received an inactivated influenza vaccine. This material consisted of CD4+ T cells sorted from PBMCs, taken roughly 12 days after vaccination. The CDR3 DNA sequence: TGTGCCAGCTCACCGGGACACGGGGTTTTTGCGCAGTTCTTC. This sequence encodes CASSPGHGVFAQFF.